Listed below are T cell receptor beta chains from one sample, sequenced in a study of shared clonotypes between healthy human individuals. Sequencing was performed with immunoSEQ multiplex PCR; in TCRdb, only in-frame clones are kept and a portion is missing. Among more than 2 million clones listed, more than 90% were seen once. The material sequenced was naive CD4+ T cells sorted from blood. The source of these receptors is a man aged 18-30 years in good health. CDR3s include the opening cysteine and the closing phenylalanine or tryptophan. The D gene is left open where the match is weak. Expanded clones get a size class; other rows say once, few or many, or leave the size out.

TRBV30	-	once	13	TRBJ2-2	CAWSVWGIGELFF	TGTGCCTGGAGTGTGTGGGGGATCGGGGAGCTGTTTTTT
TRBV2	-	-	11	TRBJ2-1	CGSSAQVYPFF	TGTGGCAGCTCGGCCCAAGTATATCCGTTCTTC
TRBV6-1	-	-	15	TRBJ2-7	CASSVRHAGNTEQYF	TGTGCCAGCAGTGTCCGACATGCGGGAAATACCGAGCAGTACTTC
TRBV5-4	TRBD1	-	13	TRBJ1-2	CASSFDRALGYTF	TGTGCCAGCAGCTTTGACAGGGCTCTTGGCTACACCTTC
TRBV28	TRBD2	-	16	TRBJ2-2	CASIPQGLASAGELFF	TGTGCCAGCATCCCCCAAGGACTAGCGTCGGCCGGGGAGCTGTTTTTT
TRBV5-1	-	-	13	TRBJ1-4	CASSLGSNEKLFF	TGCGCCAGCAGCTTGGGCAGTAATGAAAAACTGTTTTTT
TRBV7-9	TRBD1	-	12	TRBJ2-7	CATSTGANEQYF	TGTGCCACTTCCACAGGGGCAAACGAGCAGTACTTC
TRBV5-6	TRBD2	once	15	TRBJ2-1	CASSLSGGAYNEQFF	TGTGCCAGCAGCTTGAGCGGGGGGGCCTACAATGAGCAGTTCTTC
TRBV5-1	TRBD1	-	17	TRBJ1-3	CASRLSGTGSSGNTIYF	TGCGCCAGCCGTCTATCCGGGACAGGGTCCTCTGGAAACACCATATATTTT
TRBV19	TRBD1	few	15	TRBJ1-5	CASSIQGEGNQPQHF	TGTGCCAGTAGTATCCAGGGGGAAGGCAATCAGCCCCAGCATTTT
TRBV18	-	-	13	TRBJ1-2	CASSPEEGYGYTF	TGTGCCAGCTCACCTGAAGAGGGTTATGGCTACACCTTC
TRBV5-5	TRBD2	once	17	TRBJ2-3	CASSLGTSGGASDTQYF	TGTGCCAGCAGCTTGGGGACTAGCGGGGGGGCCTCAGATACGCAGTATTTT
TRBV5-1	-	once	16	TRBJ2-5	CASSWAGSSQQETQYF	TGCGCCAGCAGCTGGGCAGGGTCATCCCAACAAGAGACCCAGTACTTC
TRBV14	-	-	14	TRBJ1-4	CASSRVLTNEKLFF	TGTGCCAGCAGCCGTGTGTTGACTAATGAAAAACTGTTTTTT
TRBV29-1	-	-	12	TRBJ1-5	CSVGRDNQPQHF	TGCAGCGTTGGGAGGGACAATCAGCCCCAGCATTTT
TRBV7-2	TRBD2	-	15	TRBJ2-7	CASSSGTSGYYEQYF	TGTGCCAGCAGCTCTGGGACTAGCGGTTACTACGAGCAGTACTTC
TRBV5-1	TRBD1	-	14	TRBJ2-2	CASRRTGDTGELFF	TGCGCCAGCAGACGGACAGGGGACACCGGGGAGCTGTTTTTT
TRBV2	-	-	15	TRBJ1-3	CASREDVSSGNTIYF	TGTGCCAGCAGGGAGGACGTGAGCTCTGGAAACACCATATATTTT
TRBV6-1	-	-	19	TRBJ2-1	CASSEGFETRRFSADEQFF	TGTGCCAGCAGTGAAGGTTTTGAGACAAGGAGGTTTTCGGCCGATGAGCAGTTCTTC
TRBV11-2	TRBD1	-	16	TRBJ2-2	CASSLAGTGGFGELFF	TGTGCCAGCAGCTTAGCCGGGACAGGGGGCTTCGGGGAGCTGTTTTTT
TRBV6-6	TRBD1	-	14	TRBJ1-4	CASTRTGPNEKLFF	TGTGCCAGCACCCGGACAGGGCCCAATGAAAAACTGTTTTTT
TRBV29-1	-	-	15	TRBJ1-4	CSVVANEGVYEKLFF	TGCAGCGTTGTAGCAAACGAGGGTGTATATGAAAAACTGTTTTTT
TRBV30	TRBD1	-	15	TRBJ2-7	CAWNAGTGLIYEQYF	TGTGCCTGGAACGCCGGGACAGGGCTGATCTACGAGCAGTACTTC
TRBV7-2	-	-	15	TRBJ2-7	CASSLDETSSYEQYF	TGTGCCAGCAGCTTAGACGAGACTAGTAGCTACGAGCAGTACTTC
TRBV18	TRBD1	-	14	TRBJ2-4	CASSTQTGKDIQYF	TGTGCCAGCTCAACACAGACAGGGAAGGACATTCAGTACTTC
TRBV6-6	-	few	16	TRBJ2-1	CANSFSHPSSYNEQFF	TGTGCCAACAGCTTTTCTCACCCAAGCTCCTACAATGAGCAGTTCTTC
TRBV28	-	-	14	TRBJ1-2	CASSYPGLIYGYTF	TGTGCCAGCAGTTACCCTGGACTGATATATGGCTACACCTTC
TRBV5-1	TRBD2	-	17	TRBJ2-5	CASSLASAGGPGETQYF	TGCGCCAGCAGCTTGGCGAGCGCGGGGGGGCCAGGAGAGACCCAGTACTTC
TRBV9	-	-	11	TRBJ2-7	CAVLGPYEQYF	TGTGCAGTATTGGGGCCGTACGAGCAGTACTTC